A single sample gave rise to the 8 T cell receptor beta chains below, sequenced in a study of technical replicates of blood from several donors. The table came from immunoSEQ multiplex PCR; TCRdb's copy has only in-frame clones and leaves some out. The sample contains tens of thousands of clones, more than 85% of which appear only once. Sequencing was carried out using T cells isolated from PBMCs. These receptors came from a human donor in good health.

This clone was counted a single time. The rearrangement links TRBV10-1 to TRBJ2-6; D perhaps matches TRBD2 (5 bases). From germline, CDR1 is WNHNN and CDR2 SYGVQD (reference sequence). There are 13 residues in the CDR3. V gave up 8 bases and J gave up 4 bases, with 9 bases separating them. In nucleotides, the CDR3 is TGCGCCAGCGCCCCGGGGGGGGCCAACGTCCTGACTTTC. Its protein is CASAPGGANVLTF.

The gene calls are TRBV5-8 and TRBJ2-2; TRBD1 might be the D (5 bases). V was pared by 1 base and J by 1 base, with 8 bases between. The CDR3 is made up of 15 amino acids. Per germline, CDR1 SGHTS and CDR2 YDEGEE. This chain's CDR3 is CASSLLGENTGELFF. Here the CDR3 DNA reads TGTGCCAGCAGCTTGTTAGGGGAGAACACCGGGGAGCTGTTTTTT.

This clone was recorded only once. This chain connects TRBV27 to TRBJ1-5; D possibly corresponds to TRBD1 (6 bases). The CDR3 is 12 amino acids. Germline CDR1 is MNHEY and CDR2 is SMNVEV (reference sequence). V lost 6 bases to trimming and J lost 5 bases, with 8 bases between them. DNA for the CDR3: TGTGCCAGCAGACAGGGCTATCAGCCCCAGCATTTT. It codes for CASRQGYQPQHF.

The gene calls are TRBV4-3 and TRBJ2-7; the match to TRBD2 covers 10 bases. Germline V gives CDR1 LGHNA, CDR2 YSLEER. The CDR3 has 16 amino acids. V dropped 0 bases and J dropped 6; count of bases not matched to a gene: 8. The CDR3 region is CASSQDPASGSSEQYF. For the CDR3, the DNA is TGCGCCAGCAGCCAAGACCCCGCTAGCGGGAGCTCCGAGCAGTACTTC.

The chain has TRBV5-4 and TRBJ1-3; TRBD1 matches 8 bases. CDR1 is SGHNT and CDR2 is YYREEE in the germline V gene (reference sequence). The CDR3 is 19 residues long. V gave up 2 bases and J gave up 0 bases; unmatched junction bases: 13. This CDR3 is CASSFRSQGAHSSGNTIYF. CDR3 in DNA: TGTGCCAGCAGCTTTCGTTCGCAGGGGGCCCACAGCTCTGGAAACACCATATATTTT. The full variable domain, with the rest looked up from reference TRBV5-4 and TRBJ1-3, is ETGVTQSPTHLIKTRGQQVTLRCSSQSGHNTVSWYQQALGQGPQFIFQYYREEENGRGNFPPRFSGLQFPNYSSELNVNALELDDSALYLCASSFRSQGAHSSGNTIYFGEGSWLTVV.

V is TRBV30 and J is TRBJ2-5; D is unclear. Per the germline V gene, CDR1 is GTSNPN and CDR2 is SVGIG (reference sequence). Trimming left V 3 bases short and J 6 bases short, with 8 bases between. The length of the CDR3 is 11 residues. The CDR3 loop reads CAWSSSQTQYF. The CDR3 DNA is TGTGCCTGGAGCAGTAGCCAGACCCAGTACTTC. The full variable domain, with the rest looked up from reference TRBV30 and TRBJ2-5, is SQTIHQWPATLVQPVGSPLSLECTVEGTSNPNLYWYRQAAGRGLQLLFYSVGIGQISSEVPQNLSASRPQDRQFILSSKKLLLSDSGFYLCAWSSSQTQYFGPGTRLLVL.

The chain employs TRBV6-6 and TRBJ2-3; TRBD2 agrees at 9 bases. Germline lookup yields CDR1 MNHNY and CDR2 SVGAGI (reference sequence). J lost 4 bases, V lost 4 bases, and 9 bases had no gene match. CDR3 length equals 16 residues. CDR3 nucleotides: TGTGCCAGCAGTTCTCGAGCGGGAGGCCTCCCAGATACGCAGTATTTT. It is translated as CASSSRAGGLPDTQYF.

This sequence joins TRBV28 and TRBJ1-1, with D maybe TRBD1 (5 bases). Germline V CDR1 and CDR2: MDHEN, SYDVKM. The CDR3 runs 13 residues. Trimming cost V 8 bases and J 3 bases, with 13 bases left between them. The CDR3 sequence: CASQIGGDTEAFF. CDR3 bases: TGTGCCAGCCAGATAGGAGGGGACACTGAAGCTTTCTTT.